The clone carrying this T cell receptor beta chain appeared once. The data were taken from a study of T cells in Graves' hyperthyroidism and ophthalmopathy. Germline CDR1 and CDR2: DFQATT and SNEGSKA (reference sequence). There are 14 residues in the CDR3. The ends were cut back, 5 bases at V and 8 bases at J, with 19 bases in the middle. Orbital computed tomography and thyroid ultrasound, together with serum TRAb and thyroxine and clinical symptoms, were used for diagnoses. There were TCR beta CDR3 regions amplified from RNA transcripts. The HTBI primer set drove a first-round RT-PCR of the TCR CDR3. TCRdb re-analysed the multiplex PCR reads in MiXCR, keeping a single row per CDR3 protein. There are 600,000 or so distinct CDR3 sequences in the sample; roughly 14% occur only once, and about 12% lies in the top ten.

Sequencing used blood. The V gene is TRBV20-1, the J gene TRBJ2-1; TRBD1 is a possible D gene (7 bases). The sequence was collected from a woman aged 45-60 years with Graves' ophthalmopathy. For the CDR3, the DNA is TGCAGTGCTGTCGAACAGGGGAGGAGCGATGAGCAGTTCTTC. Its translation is CSAVEQGRSDEQFF.